This T cell receptor beta chain came from a study of blood T cell repertoires in COVID-19. On the study more broadly: Donors in the United States, Italy and Spain gave samples during acute or convalescent COVID-19.

Per the original methods: For nucleated cells, counts were estimated from reference gene primer amplification. Some clones are missing from TCRdb's copy, which holds only in-frame ones; the method was immunoSEQ multiplex PCR. V, J and clone size were drawn from that table, and D and trimming were deduced from the DNA. The sample carries approximately 290,000 clones, more than 65% recorded once. The Seattle patients joined while their infection was active and were tracked longitudinally afterward. The junction had 14 bases not matched to a gene; V was cut back by 6 bases and J by 4 bases. The germline CDR1 and CDR2 sequences are MNHEY and SMNVEV (reference sequence). This CDR3 has 16 amino acids.

The receptor was derived from a person aged 65 to 79 with COVID-19, enrolled during active disease. This sequence joins TRBV27 and TRBJ2-5, with TRBD1 matching 7 bases. The specimen was peripheral blood. CDR3 nucleotide sequence: TGTGCCAGCAGGACCCTCTTGACAGGGTCGAGAGAGACCCAGTACTTC. Protein: CASRTLLTGSRETQYF.